The entry below gives a single T cell receptor beta chain sequence along with its context. Its antigen is undetermined. As it was prepared, the TCRbeta library received unique molecular identifiers. TCRdb ran MiXCR on the PCR reads and lists one entry per CDR3 protein. The sample has roughly 340,000 distinct CDR3 sequences, 15% to 20% seen once; the top ten hold around two fifths. The germline V gene encodes CDR1 SEHNR and CDR2 FQNEAQ (reference sequence). The trim removed 3 bases at V and 9 bases at J, leaving 9 bases unmatched. The CDR3 sequence is 15 residues long. This record comes from a study of T-cell reconstitution after alpha-beta-depleted transplantation in children. Points from the study as a whole: Reportedly, only several hundred clones from non-depleted graft cells drove alpha-beta T-cell counts at about two months. The origin of high day-60 TCRbeta diversity in some patients lay in surviving recipient T cells and thymic progenitors. T-cell numbers and diversity one year post-transplant derived largely from freshly generated T cells.

The gene calls are TRBV7-9 and TRBJ2-4; 9 bases are a match to TRBD2. Sequences were derived from PBMCs, mostly from graft donor cells, sampled 360 days after TCRalphabeta/CD19-depleted stem cell transplant. The receptor was isolated from a male patient aged 2 to 10 who had a stem cell transplant for acute lymphoblastic leukemia, so the T cells may come from the graft donor. CDR3: CASSFGLAGEVIQYF. CDR3 nucleotide sequence: TGTGCCAGCAGCTTCGGCTTAGCGGGAGAGGTCATTCAGTACTTC.